Detailed here is one T cell receptor (beta chain). What it binds is unknown. The data belong to a study of CXCR3-negative and CXCR3-positive naive CD8 T cells. Study-level points and caveats: Greater hydrophobicity was found in TRB CDR3s of CXCR3-positive naive cells than of CXCR3-negative naive cells.

UMI labels and 5' RACE were used to prepare the TRB cDNA libraries. TCRdb reanalyzed the 5' RACE reads and collapses them to one entry per CDR3 protein, without DNA. Recorded for this sample: 65,000 to 90,000 distinct CDR3 sequences. CDR3 length: 13 amino acids. Germline loops: CDR1 MNHEY, CDR2 SVGEGT. The V and J genes are TRBV6-2 or TRBV6-3 and TRBJ2-1. The specimen was naive CXCR3+ CD8+ T cells from blood. Subset denoted: CD45RO-CCR7+CD27+CD95- naive CD8+ T cells expressing CXCR3 (TNR3+). The TCR comes from a human donor in good health. Some clones in this sample may be carry-over from other donors' samples. The CDR3 sequence: CASSYSGMNEQFF.